Presented here are 30 T cell receptor beta chains from one specimen sequenced in a study of T cell changes during pregnancy in multiple sclerosis. The assay was immunoSEQ multiplex PCR, and TCRdb's table has in-frame clones only and misses some. The top ten hold roughly 2.4% of the sample, which has fewer than 95,000 clones, approximately 94% seen once. This material consisted of peripheral blood, taken in the third trimester of pregnancy. The receptors derive from a female donor with multiple sclerosis, enrolled in a pregnancy study.

This clone was seen once. This rearrangement joins TRBV19 to TRBJ2-1; no definite D call. Trimming took 5 bases from V and 8 from J, leaving 13 bases between them. Germline V gives CDR1 LNHDA, CDR2 SQIVND (reference sequence). The length of the CDR3 is 13 residues. The CDR3 region has the DNA TGTGCCAGTAGTGATCCCGGTCGATATGAGCAGTTCTTC. Translated: CASSDPGRYEQFF. The full variable domain, with the rest looked up from reference TRBV19 and TRBJ2-1, is DGGITQSPKYLFRKEGQNVTLSCEQNLNHDAMYWYRQDPGQGLRLIYYSQIVNDFQKGDIAEGYSVSREKKESFPLTVTSAQKNPTAFYLCASSDPGRYEQFFGPGTRLTVL.

Here the CDR3 reads CASSLLGGNTEAFF. Written as DNA, the CDR3 is TGTGCCAGCAGTTTACTCGGGGGGAACACTGAAGCTTTCTTT. V is TRBV28 and J is TRBJ1-1; a weak D match, TRBD1 (5 bases). Germline V gene lookup returns CDR1 MDHEN and CDR2 SYDVKM. V lost 2 bases and J 1 base, leaving 8 bases between the germline ends. This CDR3 is built from 14 residues.

The V gene is TRBV27, the J gene TRBJ2-1, with 7 bases that match TRBD2. The germline CDR1 and CDR2 sequences are MNHEY and SMNVEV (reference sequence). Germline trimming cut 3 bases from V and 4 bases from J; bases unmatched to any gene: 15. This CDR3 is 18 amino acids long. The CDR3 reads CASSLGPPGRERYNEQFF. The DNA of the CDR3 is TGTGCCAGCAGTTTGGGCCCCCCTGGGCGGGAGAGGTACAATGAGCAGTTCTTC.

This chain uses TRBV28 with TRBJ2-5; 10 bases match TRBD1. CDR1 and CDR2 from the germline V gene are MDHEN and SYDVKM. The CDR3 loop spans 14 amino acids. Unmatched junction bases numbered 6, after V lost 6 bases and J lost 5 bases. CDR3 in amino acids: CASSWGQGKETQYF. In DNA form, the CDR3 reads TGTGCCAGCAGCTGGGGACAGGGGAAGGAGACCCAGTACTTC.

The gene calls are TRBV7-8 and TRBJ2-7; 7 nucleotides line up with TRBD2. Germline V gene data show CDR1 as SGHVS and CDR2 as FQNEAQ. This CDR3 spans 15 amino acids. J gave up 3 bases and V 5 bases, and 10 bases lay outside the gene matches. The CDR3 DNA reads as TGTGCCAGCAGCAACACCTTCGGACTAGTCTACGAGCAGTACTTC. Its translation is CASSNTFGLVYEQYF. Drawing the rest from reference TRBV7-8 and TRBJ2-7, the complete variable domain is GAGVSQSPRYKVAKRGQDVALRCDPISGHVSLFWYQQALGQGPEFLTYFQNEAQLDKSGLPSDRFFAERPEGSVSTLKIQRTQQEDSAVYLCASSNTFGLVYEQYFGPGTRLTVT.

This chain links TRBV13 with TRBJ2-3; no firm D call. This CDR3 is built from 14 residues. CDR1 is PRHDT, CDR2 FYEKMQ, per germline (reference sequence). V shed 4 bases and J shed 3 bases, with 11 bases lying between them. Written as DNA, the CDR3 is TGTGCCAGCAGCTCCCAACATCCTACAGATACGCAGTATTTT. It yields the protein CASSSQHPTDTQYF.

CDR3 sequence (DNA): TGTGCCAGCAGCTCAGCGAGGGTAAGGGGGACTGAAGCTTTCTTT. Translated: CASSSARVRGTEAFF. This chain joins TRBV7-2 and TRBJ1-1; tentative D call: TRBD1 (6 bases). Deletions cut 4 bases from V and 5 bases from J, with 17 bases between. CDR3 size: 15 residues. In germline, CDR1 is SGHTA, CDR2 FQGNSA.

The rearrangement joins TRBV29-1 to TRBJ2-5; 8 bases map to TRBD2. The CDR3 consists of 14 residues. V was pared by 8 bases and J by 1 base, with 9 bases of the junction left unmatched. Germline assignment: CDR1 SQVTM and CDR2 ANQGSEA. The CDR3 sequence: CSSGGGPSQETQYF. The CDR3 region has the DNA TGCAGCTCCGGGGGGGGGCCCAGCCAAGAGACCCAGTACTTC.

The chain is built from TRBV25-1 and TRBJ2-2; 10 nucleotides align to TRBD2. The V gene end was trimmed by 8 bases and the J gene end by 1 base; junction bases not matched to a gene: 7. Germline V CDR1 and CDR2: MGHDK, SYGVNS. The CDR3 is 16 residues long. CDR3 in amino acids: CASLAGGDGNTGELFF. The CDR3 DNA is TGTGCCAGCTTAGCGGGAGGAGACGGGAACACCGGGGAGCTGTTTTTT.

V usage is TRBV11-2 and J usage is TRBJ2-3; D remains unclear. Germline values: CDR1 SGHAT, CDR2 FQNNGV. The germline V and J ends were trimmed by 5 bases and 3 bases, with 6 bases remaining between them. CDR3 length equals 12 residues. CDR3 bases: TGTGCCAGCAGCCCTATAACAGATACGCAGTATTTT. Protein sequence: CASSPITDTQYF.

This chain connects TRBV18 to TRBJ2-1; 11 bases line up with TRBD2. The CDR3 length is 14 residues. Germline values: CDR1 KGHSH, CDR2 LQKENI. The trim removed 4 bases at V and 6 bases at J, leaving 2 bases unmatched. The CDR3 DNA is TGTGCCAGCTCACTAGCGGGGGGGAGCAATGAGCAGTTCTTC. The encoded protein is CASSLAGGSNEQFF.

This clone was seen just once. V gene TRBV7-9 combines with J gene TRBJ2-5; 8 nucleotides agree with TRBD1. Germline trimming cut 5 bases from V and 4 bases from J; bases unmatched to any gene: 15. CDR3 length: 17 residues. Germline CDR1 SEHNR, CDR2 FQNEAQ (reference sequence). The CDR3: CASSTVGGRGPGETQYF. The CDR3 DNA reads TGTGCCAGCAGCACAGTAGGGGGCAGGGGGCCTGGAGAGACCCAGTACTTC.

Written as DNA, the CDR3 is TGTGCCATCCAGGGGGAGAACGACAATGAGCAGTTCTTC. Translated: CAIQGENDNEQFF. This sequence joins TRBV10-3 and TRBJ2-1; TRBD1 matches at 7 bases. V was clipped by 8 bases and J by 5 bases; unmatched bases: 6. This CDR3 region has 13 residues. CDR1 and CDR2 (germline): ENHRY, SYGVKD.

The chain employs TRBV5-1 and TRBJ2-7, with D possibly TRBD2 on 6 matching bases. This CDR3 has 15 amino acids. Trimming cost V 1 base and J 7 bases, with 18 bases left between them. Germline V CDR1 and CDR2: SGHRS, YFSETQ. In DNA, the CDR3 is TGCGCCAGCAGCTTGAGAACGGGAGTAGTAAGGGAGCAGTACTTC. Encoded protein: CASSLRTGVVREQYF.

The V and J genes are TRBV5-1 and TRBJ1-4; 7 bases align to TRBD1. Trimming at V came to 2 bases and at J to 3 bases, leaving 1 base not matched to a gene. The CDR3 extends over 14 amino acids. Germline-derived CDR1 and CDR2 are SGHRS and YFSETQ. The CDR3 protein is CASSFQGANEKLFF. The CDR3 DNA sequence: TGCGCCAGCAGCTTTCAGGGGGCTAATGAAAAACTGTTTTTT. Supplemented by reference TRBV5-1 and TRBJ1-4, the full variable domain reads KAGVTQTPRYLIKTRGQQVTLSCSPISGHRSVSWYQQTPGQGLQFLFEYFSETQRNKGNFPGRFSGRQFSNSRSEMNVSTLELGDSALYLCASSFQGANEKLFFGSGTQLSVL.

CDR3 nucleotides: TGTGCCTGGAGTGTACTGGTAACCGGGGAGCTGTTTTTT. It is translated as CAWSVLVTGELFF. V usage is TRBV30 and J usage is TRBJ2-2; D uncertain. This CDR3 has 13 amino acids. Trimming removed 0 bases at V and 5 bases at J, with 7 bases between. The germline CDR1 and CDR2 sequences are GTSNPN and SVGIG (reference sequence).

The chain employs TRBV28 and TRBJ2-5; TRBD1 aligns across 8 bases. The J segment lost 5 bases and the V segment lost 5 bases, leaving 7 bases of the junction unmatched. The length of the CDR3 is 14 residues. The germline gives CDR1 MDHEN, CDR2 SYDVKM. The CDR3 DNA follows: TGTGCCAGCAGTGCAGGGGGCCTCCGGGAGACCCAGTACTTC. Protein product: CASSAGGLRETQYF.

The chain uses TRBV6-1 and TRBJ1-2, with TRBD1 matching over 7 bases. Trimming removed 6 bases from V and 8 bases from J; junction bases left unmatched: 12. This CDR3 comprises 14 residues. Germline CDR1 reads MNHNS; CDR2 reads SASEGT. The CDR3 here is CASSERGKGAGYTF. The CDR3 region has the DNA TGTGCCAGCAGCGAAAGGGGTAAGGGGGCCGGCTACACCTTC.

The V and J genes are TRBV5-1 and TRBJ2-5, with 9 nucleotides matching TRBD2. Unmatched junction bases numbered 9, after V lost 4 bases and J lost 5 bases. Germline V lookup: CDR1 SGHRS, CDR2 YFSETQ. CDR3 length: 15 residues. This chain's CDR3 is CASSLTSGSTETQYF. CDR3 nucleotide sequence: TGCGCCAGCAGCCTAACTAGCGGGTCTACGGAGACCCAGTACTTC.

The CDR3 region is CASSLRWAQETQYF. The DNA for the CDR3 is TGTGCCAGCAGTTTAAGGTGGGCCCAAGAGACCCAGTACTTC. The rearrangement links TRBV28 to TRBJ2-5; D remains ambiguous. The V gene's germline CDR1 is MDHEN and CDR2 SYDVKM. The CDR3 runs to 14 residues. The germline V and J ends were trimmed by 2 bases and 1 base, with 8 bases remaining between them.

V usage is TRBV4-2 and J usage is TRBJ2-7; 13 nucleotides agree with TRBD2. The length of the CDR3 is 15 residues. The germline V gene has CDR1 LGHNA and CDR2 YNFKEQ. With V trimmed by 4 bases and J by 2 bases, 2 bases remained unmatched. This chain's CDR3 is CASSRGTSGTYEQYF. CDR3 nucleotide sequence: TGTGCCAGCAGCCGAGGGACTAGCGGGACCTACGAGCAGTACTTC.

This chain uses TRBV5-4 with TRBJ2-2; TRBD2 matches 10 bases. The CDR3 spans 15 residues. Germline V lookup: CDR1 SGHNT, CDR2 YYREEE (reference sequence). J gave up 9 bases and V 3 bases, and 8 bases lay outside the gene matches. The CDR3 here is CASSWTSGPKRELFF. CDR3 nucleotides: TGTGCCAGCAGCTGGACTAGCGGTCCAAAACGGGAGCTGTTTTTT.

This rearrangement joins TRBV6-5 to TRBJ2-7; 7 nucleotides match TRBD2. Germline loops: CDR1 MNHEY, CDR2 SVGAGI. This CDR3 region has 14 residues. J lost 5 bases, V lost 2 bases, and 6 bases had no gene match. The CDR3, as DNA: TGTGCCAGCAGTTACGGGGCCGGGAGGAACGAGCAGTACTTC. It specifies CASSYGAGRNEQYF.

This clone has a count of ten or more. The rearrangement joins TRBV5-6 to TRBJ2-1, with unresolved D. The germline gives CDR1 SGHDT, CDR2 YYEEEE. Trimming removed 1 base from V and 9 bases from J, with 11 bases in between. This CDR3 is built from 13 residues. CDR3 in DNA: TGTGCCAGCAGCTTGTTGGGCTACGGTGAGCAGTTCTTC. The encoded protein is CASSLLGYGEQFF. The full variable domain, its missing parts supplied by reference TRBV5-6 and TRBJ2-1, is DAGVTQSPTHLIKTRGQQVTLRCSPKSGHDTVSWYQQALGQGPQFIFQYYEEEERQRGNFPDRFSGHQFPNYSSELNVNALLLGDSALYLCASSLLGYGEQFFGPGTRLTVL.

This rearrangement joins TRBV6-5 to TRBJ1-4; tentative D call: TRBD1 (5 bases). Deletions cut 6 bases from V and 7 bases from J, with 18 bases between. The CDR3 extends over 15 amino acids. Germline assignment: CDR1 MNHEY and CDR2 SVGAGI. The CDR3 DNA follows: TGTGCCAGCAGCCCCTCCGGGACTATGACTGAAAAACTGTTTTTT. Amino acids: CASSPSGTMTEKLFF.

V usage is TRBV30 and J usage is TRBJ1-5; 10 nucleotides match TRBD1. The CDR3 loop spans 14 amino acids. The ends lost 3 bases at V and 5 bases at J; junction bases unmatched: 4. Germline V gene lookup returns CDR1 GTSNPN and CDR2 SVGIG (reference sequence). The CDR3 nucleotides are TGTGCCTGGAGCCGGACAGGGGGAGATCAGCCCCAGCATTTT. This translates into CAWSRTGGDQPQHF.

The rearrangement joins TRBV15 to TRBJ2-4; 9 nucleotides line up with TRBD1. Trimming at V came to 3 bases and at J to 8 bases, leaving 11 bases not matched to a gene. This CDR3 spans 16 amino acids. Looked up from germline, CDR1 is LNHNV and CDR2 is YYDKDF (reference sequence). CDR3 loop: CATSRGGQGLRDIQYF. In DNA form, the CDR3 reads TGTGCCACCAGCAGGGGGGGACAGGGTCTCCGGGACATTCAGTACTTC.

The chain uses TRBV19 and TRBJ2-1, with 12 bases aligning to TRBD2. Unmatched junction bases numbered 8, after V lost 0 bases and J lost 8 bases. CDR3 length: 17 amino acids. Germline V CDR1 and CDR2: LNHDA, SQIVND (reference sequence). The CDR3 nucleotides are TGTGCCAGTAGTATAGATCGCGGACTAGCGGGAATTCATGAGCAGTTCTTC. Its translation is CASSIDRGLAGIHEQFF.

The rearrangement links TRBV29-1 to TRBJ2-3; D is possibly TRBD2 (6 bases). The CDR3 is 14 residues long. The ends were cut back, 5 bases at V and 0 bases at J, with 12 bases in the middle. CDR1 is SQVTM and CDR2 is ANQGSEA in the germline V gene. The CDR3 here is CSVQEGTSTDTQYF. The CDR3 nucleotides are TGCAGCGTTCAGGAGGGGACTAGCACAGATACGCAGTATTTT.

This rearrangement joins TRBV6-1 to TRBJ2-1; weak D call: TRBD2 (7 bases). This CDR3 has 14 residues. CDR1 is MNHNS, CDR2 SASEGT, per germline. Trimming took off 5 bases at V and 2 bases at J, with 10 bases between the two ends. CDR3 bases: TGTGCCAGCAGTAAGCGGGACACCTACAATGAGCAGTTCTTC. The encoded protein is CASSKRDTYNEQFF.